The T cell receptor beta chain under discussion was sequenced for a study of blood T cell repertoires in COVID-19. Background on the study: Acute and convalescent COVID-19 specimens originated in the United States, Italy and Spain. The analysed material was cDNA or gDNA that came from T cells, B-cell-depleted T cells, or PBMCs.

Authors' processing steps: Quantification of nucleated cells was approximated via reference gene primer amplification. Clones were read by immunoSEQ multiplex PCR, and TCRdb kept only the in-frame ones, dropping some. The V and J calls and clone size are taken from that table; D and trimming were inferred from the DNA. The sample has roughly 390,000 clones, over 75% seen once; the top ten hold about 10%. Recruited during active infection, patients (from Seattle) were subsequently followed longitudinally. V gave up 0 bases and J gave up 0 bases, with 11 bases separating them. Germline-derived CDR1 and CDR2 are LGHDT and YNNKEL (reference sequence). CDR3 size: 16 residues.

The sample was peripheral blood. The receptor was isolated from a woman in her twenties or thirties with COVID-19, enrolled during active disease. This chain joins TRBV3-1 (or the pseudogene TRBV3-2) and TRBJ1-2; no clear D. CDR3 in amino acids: CASSQDQMEPNYGYTF. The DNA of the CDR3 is TGTGCCAGCAGCCAAGATCAAATGGAGCCTAACTATGGCTACACCTTC.